The T cell receptor beta chain under discussion was sequenced for a study of human CD8 memory T cell subsets. UMI-labeled 5' RACE produced the TCR beta libraries. TCRdb reprocessed the 5' RACE reads; each CDR3 protein has one entry and no DNA is given. The sample spans 9,000 to 15,000 distinct CDR3 sequences; the ten largest clones claim approximately 15%. Germline V gene sequence: CDR1 SGHAT, CDR2 FQNNGV. CDR3 length: 14 amino acids. This clonotype was obtained from a human donor in good health. The specimen was CD8+ T cells from PBMCs. This chain links TRBV11-2 with TRBJ1-5. The CDR3 spells CASSLVPVLQPQHF.